The entry below describes one TCR beta chain. These data are taken from a study of blood T cell repertoires in COVID-19. Study-wide context: Samples taken during acute and convalescent COVID-19 were collected in the United States, Italy and Spain. T cells, B-cell-depleted T cells, or PBMCs supplied cDNA or gDNA.

Study processing details: Researchers report that nucleated cell counts were estimated from reference gene primer amplification. TCRdb keeps only in-frame clones here, not all; method: immunoSEQ multiplex PCR. The V and J calls and the clone size are those of that table, but D and trimming were determined from the DNA. The sample shows around 170,000 clones, about 85% of them seen only once. The CDR3 spans 14 residues. The V gene lost 3 bases and the J gene lost 0 bases, with 9 bases spanning the gap. CDR1 is SGHNT and CDR2 is YYREEE in the germline V gene (reference sequence). This TCR came from a man in his sixties with acute or convalescent COVID-19. The rearrangement links TRBV5-4 to TRBJ1-2; the D is unclear. Sequencing was done on a sample of peripheral blood. CDR3 DNA: TGTGCCAGCAGCTGGAGCAGCTCTAACTATGGCTACACCTTC. Its protein product is CASSWSSSNYGYTF.